A single sample gave rise to the 30 T cell receptor beta chains below, sequenced in a study of blood T cell repertoires in COVID-19. Profiling relied on immunoSEQ multiplex PCR, and the TCRdb table lists in-frame clones only, not all of them. The sample yields 70,000 or so clones, about 88% seen once. The sample comprised peripheral blood. These receptors were taken from a man in his forties or fifties with acute or convalescent COVID-19.

This rearrangement joins TRBV6-2 or TRBV6-3 to TRBJ1-5; 10 bases map to TRBD1. The CDR3 length is 15 residues. Trimming took 2 bases from V and 6 from J; bases not matched to a gene: 4. Germline CDR1 reads MNHEY; CDR2 reads SVGEGT. Here the CDR3 reads CASSYGTGDLQPQHF. The CDR3 DNA reads as TGTGCCAGCAGTTACGGGACAGGGGACCTTCAGCCCCAGCATTTT.

V and J are TRBV5-1 and TRBJ2-2, with a tentative D call TRBD1 (5 bases). CDR3 length equals 14 residues. CDR1 and CDR2 (germline): SGHRS, YFSETQ. The germline V and J ends were trimmed by 4 bases and 7 bases, with 14 bases remaining between them. The CDR3 spells CASSQGDRDGELFF. The CDR3 nucleotides are TGCGCCAGCAGCCAGGGCGACAGAGACGGGGAGCTGTTTTTT.

J is TRBJ2-1 and V is TRBV6-5, with 14 bases fitting TRBD2. V lost 6 bases, J lost 8 bases, and 6 bases stayed unmatched. CDR1 and CDR2 from the germline V gene are MNHEY and SVGAGI. CDR3 length: 15 amino acids. The CDR3 bases are TGTGCCAGCAGGAGACTAGCGGGAGGGCCGGATGAGCAGTTCTTC. This encodes CASRRLAGGPDEQFF.

This clone has only a few counts. This rearrangement joins TRBV5-1 to TRBJ1-3, with D possibly being TRBD1 (5 bases). Germline V CDR1 and CDR2: SGHRS, YFSETQ. The CDR3 has 16 residues. V lost 4 bases to trimming and J lost 1 base, with 15 bases between them. CDR3 bases: TGCGCCAGCAGCCCCAACCCCACAGGTTCTGGAAACACCATATATTTT. Residues: CASSPNPTGSGNTIYF. The whole variable domain, filled in from reference TRBV5-1 and TRBJ1-3, reads KAGVTQTPRYLIKTRGQQVTLSCSPISGHRSVSWYQQTPGQGLQFLFEYFSETQRNKGNFPGRFSGRQFSNSRSEMNVSTLELGDSALYLCASSPNPTGSGNTIYFGEGSWLTVV.

This clone was detected a few times. V usage is TRBV12-3 or TRBV12-4 and J usage is TRBJ2-7, with TRBD1 matching 8 bases. There are 13 residues in the CDR3. V lost 5 bases, J lost 7 bases, and 7 bases stayed unmatched. The CDR3 region is CASSLGQGREQYV. CDR3 sequence (DNA): TGTGCCAGCAGTCTAGGACAGGGAAGGGAGCAGTACGTC.

This chain uses TRBV5-1 with TRBJ2-1, with 8 bases lining up with TRBD1. In germline, CDR1 is SGHRS, CDR2 YFSETQ. The CDR3 loop spans 16 amino acids. V was pared by 4 bases and J by 6 bases, with 12 bases of the junction left unmatched. The CDR3 here is CASSPSGQGRINEQFF. CDR3 DNA sequence: TGCGCCAGCAGCCCCAGTGGACAGGGAAGAATCAATGAGCAGTTCTTC. Filled out from reference TRBV5-1 and TRBJ2-1, the complete variable domain reads KAGVTQTPRYLIKTRGQQVTLSCSPISGHRSVSWYQQTPGQGLQFLFEYFSETQRNKGNFPGRFSGRQFSNSRSEMNVSTLELGDSALYLCASSPSGQGRINEQFFGPGTRLTVL.

The gene calls are TRBV5-5 and TRBJ2-1, with 9 bases matching TRBD1. The CDR3 contains 15 residues. Germline trimming cut 4 bases from V and 7 bases from J; bases unmatched to any gene: 9. The germline V gene has CDR1 SGHKS and CDR2 YYEKEE (reference sequence). CDR3 sequence (DNA): TGTGCCAGCAGCGGGACAGGGTGGCTACAAAATGAGCAGTTCTTC. It yields the protein CASSGTGWLQNEQFF.

The chain links TRBV7-6 to TRBJ2-1, with 10 bases identical to TRBD1. V gave up 4 bases and J gave up 6 bases; unmatched junction bases: 3. The CDR3 is 14 amino acids. Germline V gene data show CDR1 as SGHVS and CDR2 as FNYEAQ. The chain's CDR3 is CASSSRTGGNEQFF. The CDR3 coding sequence is TGTGCCAGCAGCTCCCGGACAGGGGGCAATGAGCAGTTCTTC. Supplemented by reference TRBV7-6 and TRBJ2-1, the full variable domain reads GAGVSQSPRYKVTKRGQDVALRCDPISGHVSLYWYRQALGQGPEFLTYFNYEAQQDKSGLPNDRFSAERPEGSISTLTIQRTEQRDSAMYRCASSSRTGGNEQFFGPGTRLTVL.

The chain joins TRBV4-2 to TRBJ2-3; a weak D match, TRBD2 (6 bases). V was cut by 0 bases and J by 6 bases, with 16 bases left in between. The germline CDR1 and CDR2 sequences are LGHNA and YNFKEQ. The CDR3 consists of 16 residues. The CDR3, as DNA: TGTGCCAGCAGCCAAGAATTCCTGGCAGGGAGGGATACGCAGTATTTT. Encoded protein: CASSQEFLAGRDTQYF.

This rearrangement joins TRBV4-2 to TRBJ1-3; D not resolved. The germline V and J ends were trimmed by 0 bases and 2 bases, with 11 bases remaining between them. The CDR3 contains 16 residues. The V gene's germline CDR1 is LGHNA and CDR2 YNFKEQ. The CDR3 here is CASSQDSPQTGNTIYF. Written as DNA, the CDR3 is TGTGCCAGCAGCCAAGATAGCCCCCAGACTGGAAACACCATATATTTT.

The chain combines TRBV6-5 with TRBJ2-1; 7 positions match TRBD1. After removal of 6 bases from V and 15 bases from J, the junction contained 11 bases not matched to a gene. In germline, CDR1 is MNHEY, CDR2 SVGAGI. The CDR3 consists of 12 residues. The CDR3: CASSRAGGGMFF. DNA of the CDR3: TGTGCCAGCAGCAGAGCAGGGGGTGGGATGTTCTTC.

This clone has just one count. V gene TRBV3-1 (or the pseudogene TRBV3-2) combines with J gene TRBJ1-2; 7 bases are shared with TRBD1. Germline CDR1 LGHDT, CDR2 YNNKEL (reference sequence). This CDR3 is built from 15 residues. The trim removed 4 bases at V and 0 bases at J, leaving 5 bases unmatched. The CDR3 reads CASSPRDRANYGYTF. The CDR3 nucleotides read TGTGCCAGCAGCCCTCGGGACAGAGCTAACTATGGCTACACCTTC.

The rearrangement joins TRBV5-8 to TRBJ2-7, with TRBD1 identical over 11 bases. This CDR3 has 15 amino acids. The germline gives CDR1 SGHTS, CDR2 YDEGEE. The CDR3 region has the DNA TGTGCAAGTGGACAGGGGGCTTCCCATTCCTACGAGCAGTACTTC. As protein: CASGQGASHSYEQYF.

The V gene is TRBV25-1, the J gene TRBJ1-1, with 8 nucleotides matching TRBD1. This CDR3 has 15 residues. Germline V gene lookup returns CDR1 MGHDK and CDR2 SYGVNS. The junction had 12 bases not matched to a gene; V was cut back by 8 bases and J by 4 bases. The CDR3 protein is CASRNDRGWGTEAFF. The CDR3, as DNA: TGTGCCAGCCGGAACGACAGGGGATGGGGCACTGAAGCTTTCTTT. The variable domain in full, completed from reference TRBV25-1 and TRBJ1-1, reads EADIYQTPRYLVIGTGKKITLECSQTMGHDKMYWYQQDPGMELHLIHYSYGVNSTEKGDLSSESTVSRIRTEHFPLTLESARPSHTSQYLCASRNDRGWGTEAFFGQGTRLTVV.

The rearrangement uses TRBV27 and TRBJ1-2; D is perhaps TRBD1 (5 bases). Germline CDR1 reads MNHEY; CDR2 reads SMNVEV (reference sequence). V shed 8 bases and J shed 0 bases, with 13 bases lying between them. The CDR3 covers 14 residues. This CDR3 reads CASLESRANYGYTF. CDR3 bases: TGTGCCAGCCTAGAAAGCAGGGCTAACTATGGCTACACCTTC.

This clone was seen once. The V and J genes are TRBV5-4 and TRBJ2-5; 8 bases are shared with TRBD1. Germline V lookup: CDR1 SGHNT, CDR2 YYREEE (reference sequence). The CDR3 spans 14 residues. V gave up 1 base and J gave up 5 bases; unmatched junction bases: 4. This chain's CDR3 is CASSLQGAEETQYF. In DNA, the CDR3 is TGTGCCAGCAGCTTGCAGGGGGCTGAGGAGACCCAGTACTTC.

The chain joins TRBV5-1 to TRBJ2-4; the match to TRBD1 covers 7 bases. Germline CDR1 reads SGHRS; CDR2 reads YFSETQ. Losses at the gene ends were 2 bases for V and 7 bases for J; bases not matched to a gene: 9. The CDR3 consists of 15 residues. Here the CDR3 reads CASSLARGRGNIQYF. For the CDR3, the DNA is TGCGCCAGCAGCTTAGCCAGGGGGAGAGGGAACATTCAGTACTTC.

This clone has just one count. This rearrangement joins TRBV10-3 to TRBJ2-7; no reliable D call. Germline CDR1 and CDR2: ENHRY and SYGVKD. V lost 1 base to trimming and J lost 3 bases, with 13 bases between them. The CDR3 has 15 residues. CDR3 amino acids: CAISELTGMSYEQYF. In DNA form, the CDR3 reads TGTGCCATCAGTGAGTTGACGGGTATGAGCTACGAGCAGTACTTC.

This chain links TRBV7-9 with TRBJ1-1, with D unclear. Germline V gene lookup returns CDR1 SEHNR and CDR2 FQNEAQ (reference sequence). The CDR3 extends over 14 amino acids. V was cut by 4 bases and J by 4 bases, with 13 bases left in between. CDR3 nucleotide sequence: TGTGCCAGCAGCTACTCGTTGAGTGGCACTGAAGCTTTCTTT. As protein: CASSYSLSGTEAFF.

V and J are TRBV6-5 and TRBJ1-4; 7 bases match TRBD1. The CDR3 runs 14 residues. The trim removed 5 bases at V and 8 bases at J, leaving 8 bases unmatched. From germline, CDR1 is MNHEY and CDR2 SVGAGI. The CDR3 reads CASSKGQRAEKLFF. The DNA for the CDR3 is TGTGCCAGCAGTAAGGGACAGAGGGCCGAAAAACTGTTTTTT.

V is TRBV6-5 and J is TRBJ2-1, with 7 bases aligning to TRBD1. The CDR3 consists of 14 residues. Germline CDR1 is MNHEY and CDR2 is SVGAGI. Germline trimming cut 2 bases from V and 10 bases from J; bases unmatched to any gene: 8. CDR3 sequence reads: CASSYNRDSHEQFF. The CDR3 DNA sequence: TGTGCCAGCAGTTACAACCGGGACAGCCACGAGCAGTTCTTC.

The chain employs TRBV7-9 and TRBJ1-1; unclear D gene. V lost 11 bases and J lost 4, with 5 bases in between. CDR3 length equals 9 residues. Germline V CDR1 and CDR2: SEHNR, FQNEAQ (reference sequence). This CDR3 is CACGTEAFF. The CDR3 DNA reads TGTGCCTGCGGCACTGAAGCTTTCTTT.

This chain links TRBV28 with TRBJ2-5; 9 bases fit TRBD2. Germline values: CDR1 MDHEN, CDR2 SYDVKM. The V and J ends lost 8 bases and 4 bases, in that order; junction bases with no gene match: 17. The CDR3 loop spans 17 amino acids. The CDR3 is CASRPKSPSGMRETQYF. CDR3 DNA sequence: TGTGCCAGCCGACCCAAGAGCCCTAGCGGGATGCGAGAGACCCAGTACTTC.

This chain connects TRBV7-2 to TRBJ1-4, with 7 nucleotides matching TRBD1. Per the germline V gene, CDR1 is SGHTA and CDR2 is FQGNSA. V trimming: 5 bases; J trimming: 8 bases; junction bases outside the gene matches: 11. The CDR3 runs 15 residues. The CDR3 region is CASSPNPQGREKLFF. CDR3 in DNA: TGTGCCAGCAGCCCCAACCCACAGGGGCGGGAAAAACTGTTTTTT.

The CDR3 region is CASKEGARIYEQYF. The CDR3 DNA follows: TGTGCCAGCAAGGAGGGAGCTAGGATCTACGAGCAGTACTTC. The V and J genes are TRBV6-6 and TRBJ2-7; tentative D call: TRBD2 (6 bases). This CDR3 comprises 14 residues. Per the germline V gene, CDR1 is MNHNY and CDR2 is SVGAGI (reference sequence). V was shortened by 7 bases and J by 3 bases, with 16 bases between the two germline ends.

This chain joins TRBV27 and TRBJ1-4; weak D call: TRBD1 (5 bases). The CDR3 length is 16 residues. The germline V gene has CDR1 MNHEY and CDR2 SMNVEV (reference sequence). Trimming stripped 5 bases from V and 7 bases from J, with 20 bases between. The CDR3: CASSPRTQSIGEKLFF. The DNA of the CDR3 is TGTGCCAGCAGTCCTCGGACACAATCTATCGGTGAAAAACTGTTTTTT.

The table lists this clone with a count of one. The CDR3 DNA reads TGTGCCAGCAGCTCACAAACAGGGTTTAGGGCCAACGTCCTGACTTTC. Residues: CASSSQTGFRANVLTF. The chain uses TRBV5-4 and TRBJ2-6, with D perhaps matching TRBD1 (6 bases). CDR1 SGHNT and CDR2 YYREEE come from the germline V gene (reference sequence). The CDR3 length is 16 residues. Trimming removed 3 bases from V and 5 bases from J, with 15 bases in between.

The chain has TRBV5-1 and TRBJ1-4; the D gene is possibly TRBD1 (6 bases). The CDR3 is 14 residues long. The germline CDR1 and CDR2 sequences are SGHRS and YFSETQ. The V end was cut by 2 bases, the J end by 2 bases, with 7 bases between. In nucleotides, the CDR3 is TGCGCCAGCAGCTTTGACAGGACTAATGAAAAACTGTTTTTT. Translation gives CASSFDRTNEKLFF.

This sequence joins TRBV18 and TRBJ1-1, with D maybe TRBD1 (5 bases). V was trimmed by 3 bases and J by 1 base, leaving 18 bases between them. Germline values: CDR1 KGHSH, CDR2 LQKENI. This CDR3 contains 17 residues. CDR3 sequence: CASSPQGAGFGNTEAFF. The CDR3 bases are TGTGCCAGCTCACCCCAAGGAGCAGGGTTTGGGAACACTGAAGCTTTCTTT.

This chain connects TRBV6-2 or TRBV6-3 to TRBJ2-4; 8 nucleotides agree with TRBD2. CDR1 and CDR2 (germline): MNHEY, SVGEGT. The V segment lost 4 bases and the J segment 0 bases; nucleotides outside the gene matches: 17. The CDR3 length is 20 residues. In DNA form, the CDR3 reads TGTGCCAGCAGTTCCTCCACCGGTCGGGGGGGAAACCTAGCCAAAAACATTCAGTACTTC. Its protein is CASSSSTGRGGNLAKNIQYF.